The 2 T cell receptor beta chains listed next were all sequenced from one sample in a study of T cell responses to AZD1222 COVID-19 vaccine (dated by TCRdb to about 2021). The library was generated by the immunoSEQ multiplex PCR assay. TCRdb obtained this table from immuneACCESS and retained in-frame rearrangements with V and J assigned. These tables miss some clones; where compared with another copy, unresolved V genes account for less than half of the shortfall, and the remainder is unexplained. This sample has some 150,000 clones in its table, and roughly nine tenths of those were observed once. Of the sample, approximately 7% is held by the ten largest clones. The time point tag for this specimen amounts to: sample from adult after SARS-CoV-2 infection, after symptom onset. Sequenced here: peripheral blood, sampled after recovery from COVID-19. Every receptor here comes from an adult who had recovered from COVID-19.

The V gene is TRBV10-2, the J gene TRBJ2-7; a weak D match, TRBD2 (7 bases). The ends were cut back, 7 bases at V and 11 bases at J, with 15 bases in the middle. The germline V gene has CDR1 WSHSY and CDR2 SAAADI. The CDR3 runs 11 residues. The CDR3 is CASTPGGGEYF. In nucleotides, the CDR3 is TGCGCCAGCACCCCCGGAGGGGGGGAGTACTTC.

The chain joins TRBV16 to TRBJ1-4, with a tentative D call TRBD1 (6 bases). Germline-derived CDR1 and CDR2 are KGHSY and FQNENV. V lost 6 bases to trimming and J lost 8 bases, with 19 bases between them. The CDR3 extends over 15 amino acids. CDR3 residues: CASSRDRSLGEKLFF. Here the CDR3 DNA reads TGTGCCAGCAGTCGTGACAGGTCCCTGGGAGAAAAACTGTTTTTT.